This passage covers 16 T cell receptor beta chains from one sample sequenced in a study of human CD8 memory T cell subsets. UMI-labeled 5' RACE was used to make TCR beta libraries. TCRdb reworked the 5' RACE reads into one entry per CDR3 protein, no DNA. Its table records 9,500 to 13,000 distinct CDR3 sequences. Specimen: CD8+ stem-like memory T cells (TSCM and TCM) sorted from PBMCs. Subset: stem-like memory CD8 T cells (TSTEM), CCR7+ PD-1- TIGIT-. Receptors originate from a human donor in good health.

The chain employs TRBV20-1 and TRBJ2-1. The CDR3 spans 13 residues. Germline loops: CDR1 DFQATT, CDR2 SNEGSKA (reference sequence). CDR3 loop: CSARANSDNEQFF.

Judged by frequency, this clonotype is medium-sized (0.01 to 0.1%). The gene calls are TRBV20-1 and TRBJ2-3; no DNA is available, so the TRBD2 call from TCRdb remains unchecked. Germline V gene data show CDR1 as DFQATT and CDR2 as SNEGSKA (reference sequence). CDR3 length: 14 residues. The CDR3 is CSARISGVTDTQYF.

The V call is TRBV28, the J call TRBJ1-2; the TCRdb D gene call, TRBD1, has no DNA to confirm it. Germline V CDR1 and CDR2: MDHEN, SYDVKM. CDR3 length: 17 amino acids. CDR3 sequence reads: CASSSWTGGLSSDGYTF.

V gene TRBV5-1 combines with J gene TRBJ2-7; TCRdb reports TRBD1, a call that lacks DNA to check it against. The germline V gene has CDR1 SGHRS and CDR2 YFSETQ. CDR3 length equals 14 residues. The CDR3 reads CASSLADRTYEQYF.

This clonotype is identified as medium-sized (0.01 to 0.1%) from frequency. V is TRBV28 and J is TRBJ1-1; TCRdb's D gene call, TRBD1, goes unchecked for lack of DNA. Per the germline V gene, CDR1 is MDHEN and CDR2 is SYDVKM. The CDR3 covers 14 residues. CDR3 in amino acids: CASRAYDSNTEAFF.

The gene calls are TRBV27 and TRBJ1-2; TCRdb proposes TRBD1, but this gene call is untestable without DNA. The CDR3 spans 14 residues. CDR1 is MNHEY, CDR2 SMNVEV, per germline (reference sequence). This CDR3 is CASSSPHLSYGYTF.

V and J are TRBV4-3 and TRBJ2-7; TCRdb calls TRBD1, which cannot be checked without DNA. The germline V gene has CDR1 LGHNA and CDR2 YSLEER. This CDR3 is 15 amino acids long. The CDR3 spells CASSQVAGGPYEQYF.

The V and J genes are TRBV28 and TRBJ2-1. The CDR3 consists of 14 residues. Germline V gene sequence: CDR1 MDHEN, CDR2 SYDVKM. The CDR3 protein is CASSLRGWANEQFF.

The chain joins TRBV10-3 to TRBJ2-7; TCRdb proposes TRBD1, but this gene call is untestable without DNA. The V gene's germline CDR1 is ENHRY and CDR2 SYGVKD. The CDR3 sequence is 13 residues long. The CDR3 sequence: CAISRQGANEQYF.

The rearrangement links TRBV7-2 to TRBJ1-2. Germline V gives CDR1 SGHTA, CDR2 FQGNSA. The CDR3 runs to 11 residues. This CDR3 is CASSLIAGYTF.

This sequence joins TRBV14 and TRBJ2-7; TCRdb's D call, TRBD1, is unchecked because there is no DNA. This CDR3 region has 15 residues. Germline V lookup: CDR1 SGHDN, CDR2 FVKESK. Here the CDR3 reads CASSSLTGHSYEQYF.

The rearrangement joins TRBV6-5 to TRBJ2-7; TCRdb selects TRBD1, and the lack of DNA leaves this call unchecked. CDR3 length: 16 residues. Germline-derived CDR1 and CDR2 are MNHEY and SVGAGI. The chain's CDR3 is CASSYVRGWGSYEQYF.

This clonotype shows up as medium-sized by frequency. This chain links TRBV5-5 with TRBJ1-2. Germline CDR1 SGHKS, CDR2 YYEKEE (reference sequence). This CDR3 spans 11 amino acids. The CDR3 loop reads CASTLGYGYTF.

This chain links TRBV7-2 with TRBJ1-4. This CDR3 contains 14 residues. Germline-derived CDR1 and CDR2 are SGHTA and FQGNSA. This CDR3 reads CASSLERFDEKLFF.

This chain joins TRBV7-9 and TRBJ2-3. The CDR3 loop spans 15 amino acids. Germline V gene lookup returns CDR1 SEHNR and CDR2 FQNEAQ (reference sequence). The CDR3: CASSLARPPTDTQYF.

This chain uses TRBV27 with TRBJ2-7. This CDR3 contains 14 residues. Germline assignment: CDR1 MNHEY and CDR2 SMNVEV (reference sequence). CDR3: CASSLLGFDYEQYF.